Listed below are T cell receptor beta chains from one sample, sequenced in a study of blood T cell repertoires in COVID-19. Only in-frame clones appear in the TCRdb table, and some are missing; sequencing was by immunoSEQ multiplex PCR. The data contain roughly 120,000 clones, 88% of them seen just once; the ten biggest clones take up 0.88%. The specimen was peripheral blood. The receptors shown here come from a woman aged 50 to 60 with active or convalescent COVID-19. CDR3s include the opening cysteine and the closing phenylalanine or tryptophan. Clone size is not always given. Where it is, it says once, few, many or a class for expanded clones.

v_call: TRBV29-1; j_call: TRBJ1-1; clone_size: NA; cdr3_aa: CSVLPSGGYTEAFF
v_call: TRBV27; j_call: TRBJ2-3; clone_size: NA; cdr3_aa: CASRDRGRSRDTQYF
v_call: TRBV19; j_call: TRBJ2-2; clone_size: NA; cdr3_aa: CASSHNRAYTGELFF
v_call: TRBV29-1; j_call: TRBJ2-3; clone_size: once; cdr3_aa: CSVALASGHTDTQYF
v_call: TRBV25-1; j_call: TRBJ2-2; clone_size: NA; cdr3_aa: CASSESRTGNTGELFF
v_call: TRBV4-3; j_call: TRBJ1-4; clone_size: NA; cdr3_aa: CASSWDRGDEKLFF
v_call: TRBV21-1; j_call: TRBJ2-1; clone_size: few; cdr3_aa: CASSKAERFYNEQFF
v_call: TRBV28; j_call: TRBJ1-2; clone_size: few; cdr3_aa: CASSLGTGGLGYTF
v_call: TRBV5-1; j_call: TRBJ2-5; clone_size: NA; cdr3_aa: CASQTGTRETQYF
v_call: TRBV4-2; j_call: TRBJ2-3; clone_size: NA; cdr3_aa: CASSQEGRGRPDTQYF
v_call: TRBV29-1; j_call: TRBJ2-1; clone_size: NA; cdr3_aa: CSSLAGSYDEQFF
v_call: TRBV7-2; j_call: TRBJ2-2; clone_size: NA; cdr3_aa: CASTYRVAGELFF
v_call: TRBV10-3; j_call: TRBJ2-7; clone_size: NA; cdr3_aa: CAISEGRDYEQYF
v_call: TRBV7-2; j_call: TRBJ2-5; clone_size: NA; cdr3_aa: CASSLAETGGETQYF
v_call: TRBV27; j_call: TRBJ2-7; clone_size: NA; cdr3_aa: CASSLSQGAYEQYF
v_call: TRBV2; j_call: TRBJ2-7; clone_size: NA; cdr3_aa: CASSGQGAGEQYF
v_call: TRBV2; j_call: TRBJ1-2; clone_size: NA; cdr3_aa: CASSEAYRGGYTF
v_call: TRBV19; j_call: TRBJ2-1; clone_size: NA; cdr3_aa: CASSIFFAETATYNEQFF
v_call: TRBV7-8; j_call: TRBJ1-3; clone_size: NA; cdr3_aa: CASSLARGSGNTIYF
v_call: TRBV28; j_call: TRBJ1-4; clone_size: NA; cdr3_aa: CASSSAGQGTEKLFF
v_call: TRBV7-2; j_call: TRBJ2-3; clone_size: NA; cdr3_aa: CASSLGLAGAGGSHTQYF
v_call: TRBV15; j_call: TRBJ2-4; clone_size: NA; cdr3_aa: CATSRARAGAKNIQYF
v_call: TRBV7-2; j_call: TRBJ1-1; clone_size: NA; cdr3_aa: CASSLAGRGTEAFF
v_call: TRBV2; j_call: TRBJ2-5; clone_size: NA; cdr3_aa: CASSERRLETQYF
v_call: TRBV5-8; j_call: TRBJ2-7; clone_size: once; cdr3_aa: CASSLLLAGYEQYF
v_call: TRBV2; j_call: TRBJ2-7; clone_size: once; cdr3_aa: CASRQTSGSGEQYF
v_call: TRBV24-1; j_call: TRBJ1-2; clone_size: NA; cdr3_aa: CATSDSTGLGYGYTF
v_call: TRBV7-3; j_call: TRBJ2-2; clone_size: once; cdr3_aa: CASSLTSGANTGELFF
v_call: TRBV27; j_call: TRBJ2-1; clone_size: NA; cdr3_aa: CASSYQAGGGNEQFF
v_call: TRBV12-3/TRBV12-4; j_call: TRBJ2-2; clone_size: NA; cdr3_aa: CASSAGGTGELFF
v_call: TRBV23-1; j_call: TRBJ2-3; clone_size: NA; cdr3_aa: CASSRLAKGPDTQYF
v_call: TRBV19; j_call: TRBJ2-1; clone_size: once; cdr3_aa: CASSSSNPIYSYNEQFF
v_call: TRBV2; j_call: TRBJ2-7; clone_size: NA; cdr3_aa: CASSDPTSGRMQGRYYEQYF
v_call: TRBV23-1; j_call: TRBJ2-7; clone_size: NA; cdr3_aa: CASSYLGVLAYEQYF
v_call: TRBV10-3; j_call: TRBJ2-7; clone_size: NA; cdr3_aa: CAISGVGEQYF
v_call: TRBV2; j_call: TRBJ2-1; clone_size: NA; cdr3_aa: CASNGRLPGGQFF
v_call: TRBV7-2; j_call: TRBJ2-1; clone_size: NA; cdr3_aa: CASSLGLAGGENEQFF
v_call: TRBV2; j_call: TRBJ2-1; clone_size: NA; cdr3_aa: CASNQRTAYNEQFF
v_call: TRBV27; j_call: TRBJ2-7; clone_size: NA; cdr3_aa: CASSLAGDSSSYEQYF
v_call: TRBV27; j_call: TRBJ1-1; clone_size: NA; cdr3_aa: CASSLRSYTEAFF
v_call: TRBV28; j_call: TRBJ1-2; clone_size: NA; cdr3_aa: CASREALTNYGYTF
v_call: TRBV18; j_call: TRBJ2-3; clone_size: NA; cdr3_aa: CASSRQADTQYF
v_call: TRBV5-4; j_call: TRBJ2-1; clone_size: NA; cdr3_aa: CASSYSGNPTSNEQFF
v_call: TRBV19; j_call: TRBJ1-1; clone_size: NA; cdr3_aa: CASSHPTGEFTEAFF
v_call: TRBV3-1/TRBV3-2; j_call: TRBJ1-6; clone_size: once; cdr3_aa: CASSPGGWNSPLHF
v_call: TRBV2; j_call: TRBJ1-2; clone_size: NA; cdr3_aa: CASSLLDGDYTF
v_call: TRBV4-2; j_call: TRBJ2-7; clone_size: NA; cdr3_aa: CASSQGSLYEQYF
v_call: TRBV10-3; j_call: TRBJ2-3; clone_size: NA; cdr3_aa: CAISESGAGTDTQYF
v_call: TRBV7-8; j_call: TRBJ1-5; clone_size: NA; cdr3_aa: CASRTGNQPQHF
v_call: TRBV28; j_call: TRBJ1-5; clone_size: once; cdr3_aa: CASTLALEISNQPQHF
v_call: TRBV28; j_call: TRBJ2-7; clone_size: NA; cdr3_aa: CASSRPGQPFYEQYF
v_call: TRBV19; j_call: TRBJ1-2; clone_size: once; cdr3_aa: CASSIDRTGSGYTF
v_call: TRBV28; j_call: TRBJ2-7; clone_size: NA; cdr3_aa: CASTQPGGGFYEQYF
v_call: TRBV7-2; j_call: TRBJ1-5; clone_size: NA; cdr3_aa: CASQRGPNQPQHF
v_call: TRBV10-3; j_call: TRBJ1-2; clone_size: NA; cdr3_aa: CAISERQGYGYTF
v_call: TRBV11-2; j_call: TRBJ1-1; clone_size: NA; cdr3_aa: CASSFGTGETEAFF
v_call: TRBV2; j_call: TRBJ2-2; clone_size: NA; cdr3_aa: CASSALAGGTGELFF